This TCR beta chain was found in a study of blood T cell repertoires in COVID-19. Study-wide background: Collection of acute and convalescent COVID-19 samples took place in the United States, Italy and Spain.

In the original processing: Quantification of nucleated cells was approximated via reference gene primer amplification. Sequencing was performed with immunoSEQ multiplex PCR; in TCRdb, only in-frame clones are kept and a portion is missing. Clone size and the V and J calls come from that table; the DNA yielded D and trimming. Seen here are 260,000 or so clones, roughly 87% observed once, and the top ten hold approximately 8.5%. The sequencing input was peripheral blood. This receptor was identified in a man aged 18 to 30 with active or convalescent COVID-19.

The CDR3 loop reads CASSPRQGPGKNIQYF. CDR3 nucleotide sequence: TGTGCCAGCAGCCCACGACAGGGGCCAGGAAAAAACATTCAGTACTTC. The chain carries TRBV9 and TRBJ2-4, with TRBD1 identical over 8 bases. The ends lost 4 bases at V and 4 bases at J; junction bases unmatched: 10. Germline CDR1 and CDR2: SGDLS and YYNGEE. The CDR3 totals 16 residues.